Listed below are T cell receptor beta chains from one sample, sequenced in a study of cytomegalovirus exposure and HLA in healthy donors. Profiling relied on immunoSEQ multiplex PCR, and the TCRdb table lists in-frame clones only, not all of them. The table shows roughly 240,000 clones, with approximately 81% occurring only once. The material sequenced was PBMCs. Receptors originate from a girl aged 2 to 10 in good health and CMV-seronegative. Both conserved end residues are part of each CDR3. For some rows the clone size is stated as once, few or many, or as a class when expanded; others skip it.

clone_size | v_call | cdr3_length | cdr3_aa
- | TRBV2 | 15 | CASRGQFSSYNEQFF
- | TRBV18 | 16 | CASSPIPGQVVTEAFF
- | TRBV19 | 15 | CASSEDRALNQPQHF
- | TRBV10-3 | 12 | CAINSPGWAQYF
- | TRBV5-5 | 16 | CASSFYRVSTNEKLFF
- | TRBV6-1 | 13 | CASSERAGYGYTF
- | TRBV5-5 | 14 | CASSHGTAKYGYTF
once | TRBV2 | 16 | CASSENLQVLNTEAFF
once | TRBV29-1 | 14 | CSVPGLRNTGELFF
- | TRBV5-4 | 14 | CASTRQGFTDTQYF
- | TRBV5-1 | 15 | CASSLWDSRRETQYF
- | TRBV10-3 | 13 | CAINEGGRNTIYF
- | TRBV27 | 13 | CASSVTGAGEQFF
- | TRBV19 | 15 | CASSRDRAMNTEAFF
- | TRBV10-3 | 15 | CAISGPGQGTDTQYF
- | TRBV6-5 | 14 | CASRGTSGDNEQFF
- | TRBV6-5 | 15 | CASSFGQTNSYEQYF
- | TRBV19 | 12 | CASIQGNFGYTF
- | TRBV5-6 | 16 | CASSLVLTGLNYGYTF
- | TRBV9 | 14 | CASSVGSGPYEQYF
- | TRBV11-2 | 15 | CASSWTLGAKNIQYF
- | TRBV5-4 | 18 | CASSPRGKLRSSQETQYF
- | TRBV2 | 20 | CASSEAPRTGGGGERETQYF
- | TRBV7-9 | 14 | CASSLGGHENTIYF
- | TRBV7-6 | 14 | CASSATGGNEKLFF
- | TRBV6-5 | 12 | CATRRATDTQYF
- | TRBV5-6 | 15 | CASSLVQGWDTEAFF
- | TRBV30 | 18 | CAWSGTSGMGRYQETQYF
- | TRBV6-5 | 14 | CASSYGGEIYEQYF
- | TRBV25-1 | 15 | CASSEGGTGKETQYF
- | TRBV6-6 | 14 | CASSYRGRYTEAFF
- | TRBV5-1 | 13 | CASSSLTAEKLFF
- | TRBV5-4 | 16 | CASSLGRVTAQETQYF
few | TRBV10-3 | 16 | CAISDAGTSQAYEQYF
- | TRBV5-6 | 15 | CASSPTRRVYNEQFF
- | TRBV6-1 | 14 | CASRYRDFDTEAFF
- | TRBV2 | 16 | CASSLASGTGVDGYTF
- | TRBV19 | 14 | CASSGKGRSNEQFF
- | TRBV28 | 14 | CASYEGGINQPQHF
- | TRBV6-1 | 15 | CASSEGADSGNTIYF
- | TRBV11-3 | 12 | CASSLALNEQFF
- | TRBV6-6 | 13 | CASSPRTEETQYF
- | TRBV27 | 14 | CARTHEGQGNEQYF
- | TRBV7-9 | 17 | CASSLLAAGGSYNEQFF
- | TRBV7-2 | 12 | CASSPLKREQYF
few | TRBV2 | 12 | CASPGGMDGYTF